These T cell receptor beta chains were read from a single sample in a study of OX40 agonist ivuxolimab in advanced cancers. The data were produced by immunoSEQ multiplex PCR, yet TCRdb's version contains in-frame clones alone and is incomplete. Of 50,000 to 80,000 clones listed, approximately 81% are singletons. The specimen comprised CD4+ or CD8+ T cells sorted from blood, sampled in a trial of the OX40 agonist ivuxolimab. These receptor sequences come from an adult with an advanced solid tumor such as melanoma, head and neck, liver or kidney cancer. The CDR3 runs from the conserved cysteine through the conserved F or W. A D gene is named only where the DNA matches it firmly. Only some rows state a clone size, as once, few, many or a class for expanded clones.

V	J	size	D	CDR3	DNA
TRBV10-3	TRBJ1-1	.	.	CAIPRTGRDTEAFF	TGTGCCATCCCCCGAACTGGCAGGGACACTGAAGCTTTCTTT
TRBV7-6	TRBJ2-2	few	.	CASSKRQAPNTGELFF	TGTGCCAGCAGCAAAAGACAGGCCCCGAACACCGGGGAGCTGTTTTTT
TRBV29-1	TRBJ2-1	once	.	CSLELGHNEQFF	TGCAGCCTGGAGCTAGGACACAATGAGCAGTTCTTC
TRBV18	TRBJ1-6	.	TRBD1	CASSPTGDNSPLHF	TGTGCCAGCTCACCGACAGGGGATAATTCACCCCTCCACTTT
TRBV11-2	TRBJ1-1	.	.	CASSADREWGTEAFF	TGTGCCAGCAGCGCAGACCGGGAATGGGGCACTGAAGCTTTCTTT
TRBV2	TRBJ1-2	.	.	CASWPDPPDAGYTF	TGTGCCAGCTGGCCCGATCCTCCGGACGCTGGCTACACCTTC
TRBV23-1	TRBJ1-2	many	.	CASSHHPRGPGNGYTF	TGCGCCAGCAGTCACCACCCTAGAGGACCCGGCAATGGCTACACCTTC
TRBV29-1	TRBJ1-1	.	.	CSVSWDTEAFF	TGCAGCGTCTCCTGGGACACTGAAGCTTTCTTT
TRBV7-9	TRBJ2-3	.	TRBD1	CASSLDRGDTDTQYF	TGTGCCAGCAGCTTAGACAGGGGTGACACAGATACGCAGTATTTT
TRBV30	TRBJ2-3	.	.	CAWSVLLDTQYF	TGTGCCTGGAGTGTACTGCTAGATACGCAGTATTTT
TRBV7-2	TRBJ2-2	.	.	CASRAPGGFTGELFF	TGTGCCAGCAGGGCACCCGGGGGATTCACCGGGGAGCTGTTTTTT
TRBV2	TRBJ2-5	.	.	CASKGTSQGETQYF	TGTGCCAGCAAGGGAACAAGCCAGGGAGAGACCCAGTACTTC
TRBV7-3	TRBJ1-6	.	.	CASSLEGGRGSPLHF	TGTGCCAGCAGCTTAGAGGGTGGCAGGGGTTCACCCCTCCACTTT
TRBV14	TRBJ2-6	.	.	CASRSLGANVLTF	TGTGCCAGTAGAAGTCTGGGGGCCAACGTCCTGACTTTC
TRBV2	TRBJ1-5	.	TRBD1	CATKTGLDQPQHF	TGTGCCACAAAGACAGGGCTAGATCAGCCCCAGCATTTT
TRBV11-3	TRBJ2-3	.	TRBD2	CASSFSGDTDTQYF	TGTGCCAGCAGCTTCAGCGGGGACACAGATACGCAGTATTTT
TRBV11-2	TRBJ2-3	few	.	CASSLLERGTLPDTQYF	TGTGCCAGCAGCTTGCTTGAACGTGGGACCCTGCCAGATACGCAGTATTTT
TRBV6-1	TRBJ2-4	few	.	CASRPGGKNIQYF	TGTGCCAGCCGCCCAGGTGGGAAAAACATTCAGTACTTC
TRBV5-1	TRBJ2-5	.	TRBD1	CASSLTGTGRGETQYF	TGCGCCAGCAGCCTAACCGGGACAGGGAGGGGGGAGACCCAGTACTTC
TRBV21-1	TRBJ2-5	.	.	CASSKGVDGGSQETQYF	TGTGCCAGCAGCAAAGGGGTGGACGGGGGATCCCAAGAGACCCAGTACTTC
TRBV19	TRBJ2-6	once	TRBD2	CASSRQGLAGAGANVLTF	TGTGCCAGTAGTCGTCAAGGACTAGCGGGAGCTGGGGCCAACGTCCTGACTTTC
TRBV10-3	TRBJ2-1	.	TRBD2	CAIRAGTSGSPSSYNEQFF	TGTGCCATCAGGGCCGGGACTAGCGGGAGCCCTAGCTCCTACAATGAGCAGTTCTTC
TRBV7-9	TRBJ2-1	.	TRBD2	CASSLPSGVPTDEQFF	TGTGCCAGCAGCTTACCTAGCGGGGTTCCTACGGATGAGCAGTTCTTC
TRBV7-8	TRBJ1-1	.	.	CASSGQGGVTEAFF	TGTGCCAGCAGCGGACAAGGGGGAGTCACTGAAGCTTTCTTT
TRBV18	TRBJ2-7	once	TRBD2	CASSPTSGVAYEQYF	TGTGCCAGCTCCCCGACTAGCGGGGTTGCCTACGAGCAGTACTTC
TRBV4-1	TRBJ1-3	.	TRBD1	CASSLRTGRDTIYF	TGCGCCAGCAGCCTACGGACAGGGCGGGACACCATATATTTT
TRBV30	TRBJ2-5	.	.	CAWRRRAETQYF	TGTGCCTGGAGACGGCGTGCGGAGACCCAGTACTTC
TRBV4-3	TRBJ2-2	.	.	CASSPLPGGLTGELFF	TGCGCCAGCAGCCCCCTTCCAGGGGGACTCACCGGGGAGCTGTTTTTT
TRBV18	TRBJ2-5	.	.	CASSPPGPGGLQETQYF	TGTGCCAGCTCACCCCCAGGCCCAGGGGGGCTCCAAGAGACCCAGTACTTC
TRBV5-1	TRBJ1-1	.	TRBD1	CASSPGDRGGKAFF	TGCGCCAGCAGCCCGGGGGACAGGGGAGGTAAAGCTTTCTTT
TRBV6-1	TRBJ2-7	few	.	CASSEPGEQYF	TGTGCCAGCAGTGAACCCGGAGAGCAGTACTTC
TRBV30	TRBJ2-2	.	TRBD1	CAWSKRTGDTGELFF	TGTGCCTGGAGTAAGCGGACAGGGGACACCGGGGAGCTGTTTTTT
TRBV19	TRBJ2-3	.	.	CATRGGTGTDTQYF	TGTGCCACCCGAGGGGGGACTGGGACAGATACGCAGTATTTT
TRBV19	TRBJ1-1	.	.	CASSIGRQGRTEAFF	TGTGCCAGTAGTATAGGTAGGCAGGGCAGGACTGAAGCTTTCTTT
TRBV4-1	TRBJ1-2	.	.	CASSQQPEDAYGYTF	TGCGCCAGCAGCCAACAGCCAGAGGATGCATATGGCTACACCTTC
TRBV4-1	TRBJ2-5	.	.	CASSQDKDGQETQYF	TGCGCCAGCAGCCAAGATAAAGACGGCCAAGAGACCCAGTACTTC
TRBV5-6	TRBJ2-7	.	.	CASSLIDEQYF	TGTGCCAGCAGCCTCATAGACGAGCAGTACTTC
TRBV13	TRBJ2-3	.	TRBD2	CASSSRTSGSTDTQYF	TGTGCCAGCAGCAGTAGGACTAGCGGGAGCACAGATACGCAGTATTTT
TRBV19	TRBJ1-1	.	.	CASTETLNTEAFF	TGTGCCAGTACCGAGACATTGAACACTGAAGCTTTCTTT
TRBV4-1	TRBJ1-1	few	.	CASSIRALNTEAFF	TGCGCCAGCAGCATCCGGGCCCTAAACACTGAAGCTTTCTTT
TRBV6-5	TRBJ2-5	.	.	CASRINDRRETQYF	TGTGCCAGCAGAATCAATGACAGGCGGGAGACCCAGTACTTC
TRBV5-1	TRBJ2-1	.	.	CASRDTGTPLQEQFF	TGCGCCAGCAGAGACACCGGGACTCCGCTTCAGGAGCAGTTCTTC
TRBV19	TRBJ2-3	.	.	CATEGNTDTQYF	TGTGCCACCGAGGGCAACACAGATACGCAGTATTTT
TRBV10-3	TRBJ2-1	.	TRBD1	CAIMGGWGQGRNEQFF	TGTGCCATCATGGGGGGTTGGGGACAGGGGAGAAATGAGCAGTTCTTC
TRBV25-1	TRBJ2-5	.	TRBD2	CASSEYQAGGETQYF	TGTGCCAGCAGTGAATACCAAGCGGGAGGGGAGACCCAGTACTTC
TRBV6-6	TRBJ1-2	.	TRBD1	CASSYRQGGGYTF	TGTGCCAGCAGTTACAGACAGGGGGGTGGCTACACCTTC
TRBV7-6	TRBJ2-3	.	.	CASSRGGPSTDTQYF	TGTGCCAGCAGCCGAGGCGGACCCTCCACAGATACGCAGTATTTT
TRBV7-8	TRBJ1-4	.	TRBD1	CASSLLHRDRAEKLFF	TGTGCCAGCAGCTTACTGCACCGGGACAGGGCCGAAAAACTGTTTTTT
TRBV2	TRBJ1-5	.	TRBD1	CASTIGQVLNQPQHF	TGTGCCAGCACCATAGGACAGGTCCTCAATCAGCCCCAGCATTTT
TRBV5-1	TRBJ2-7	.	.	CASSNIRGPYEQYF	TGCGCCAGCAGCAACATCCGGGGCCCCTACGAGCAGTACTTC
TRBV7-2	TRBJ2-1	.	TRBD1	CASSPGTAYNEQFF	TGTGCCAGTAGCCCCGGGACAGCTTACAATGAGCAGTTCTTC
TRBV21-1	TRBJ2-5	.	.	CASNDQETQYF	TGTGCCAGCAACGACCAAGAGACCCAGTACTTC
TRBV9	TRBJ2-6	.	TRBD2	CASSVGGSGSPGANVLTF	TGTGCCAGCAGCGTAGGGGGTAGCGGGAGCCCCGGGGCCAACGTCCTGACTTTC
TRBV5-1	TRBJ1-6	.	TRBD1	CASSWGTVNNSPLHF	TGCGCCAGCAGCTGGGGGACAGTGAATAATTCACCCCTCCACTTT
TRBV4-1	TRBJ2-2	.	TRBD2	CASSHLMRQRGETGELFF	TGCGCCAGCAGCCACCTTATGCGACAGCGGGGCGAAACCGGGGAGCTGTTTTTT